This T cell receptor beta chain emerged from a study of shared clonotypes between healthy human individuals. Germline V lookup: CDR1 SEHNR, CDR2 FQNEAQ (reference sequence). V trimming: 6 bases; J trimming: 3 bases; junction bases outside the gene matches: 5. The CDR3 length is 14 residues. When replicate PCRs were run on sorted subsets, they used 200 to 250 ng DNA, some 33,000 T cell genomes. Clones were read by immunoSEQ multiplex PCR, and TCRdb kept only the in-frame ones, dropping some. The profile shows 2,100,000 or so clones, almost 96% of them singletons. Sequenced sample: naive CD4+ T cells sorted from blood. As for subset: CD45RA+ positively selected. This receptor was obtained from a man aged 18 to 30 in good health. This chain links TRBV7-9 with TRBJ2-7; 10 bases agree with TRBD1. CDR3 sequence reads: CASSGQGDHYEQYF. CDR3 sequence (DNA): TGTGCCAGCAGTGGACAGGGGGATCACTACGAGCAGTACTTC.